The present TCR beta chain was sequenced within a study of somatic mutations in cytotoxic T cells in rheumatoid arthritis. Study-wide results and caveats: Age-matched healthy controls and rheumatoid arthritis patients had CD8+ T-cell clonality that did not differ significantly.

The CDR3 contains 16 residues. V lost 5 bases and J 3 bases, leaving 14 bases between the germline ends. Per the germline V gene, CDR1 is MNHEY and CDR2 is SMNVEV (reference sequence). For this clone: The antigen remains undetermined.

The repertoire was sequenced with immunoSEQ multiplex PCR; TCRdb's copy has only in-frame clones and lacks some. This table has 10,000 to 15,000 clones, approximately 69% appearing once. The chain carries TRBV27 and TRBJ2-6; D unclear. Sample: CD8+ T cells sorted from blood. The TCR originated in a man in his sixties or seventies in good health. The CDR3 protein is CASSLLAPVGANVLTF. The CDR3 DNA sequence: TGTGCCAGCAGTCTCCTGGCCCCGGTTGGGGCCAACGTCCTGACTTTC.